This T cell receptor (beta chain) was profiled in a study of blood T cell repertoires in COVID-19. Sequencing used immunoSEQ multiplex PCR; TCRdb keeps in-frame clones, though not all of them. Of over 400,000 clones listed, roughly 91% are singletons. The source of this sequence is a woman in her forties or fifties with COVID-19, enrolled during active disease. Source material: peripheral blood.

CDR3 sequence (DNA): TGTGCCAGCAGCTTAAACAGGGTGGATCTATATGGCTACACCTTC. It yields the protein CASSLNRVDLYGYTF. The genes are TRBV7-2 and TRBJ1-2; D is perhaps TRBD1 (6 bases). Germline CDR1 is SGHTA and CDR2 is FQGNSA. V gave up 2 bases and J gave up 5 bases, with 15 bases separating them. This CDR3 contains 15 residues. The whole variable domain, filled in from reference TRBV7-2 and TRBJ1-2, reads GAGVSQSPSNKVTEKGKDVELRCDPISGHTALYWYRQSLGQGLEFLIYFQGNSAPDKSGLPSDRFSAERTGGSVSTLTIQRTQQEDSAVYLCASSLNRVDLYGYTFGSGTRLTVV.